The clone carrying this T cell receptor (beta chain) was observed at least ten times. As yet, its antigen is unknown. Preparation of the TCRbeta library was carried out with unique molecular identifiers. In TCRdb, the PCR reads were re-called with MiXCR into one record per CDR3 protein. The sample includes approximately 200,000 distinct CDR3 sequences, roughly 6.3% of them seen just once. This sample was included in a study of T-cell reconstitution after alpha-beta-depleted transplantation in children. Per germline, CDR1 SEHNR and CDR2 FQNEAQ (reference sequence). V was clipped by 1 base and J by 1 base, with 7 bases between them. CDR3 length: 14 amino acids. Study outcomes and limitations: It was surviving recipient T cells and thymic progenitors that gave some patients high TCRbeta diversity at day 60. At one year after transplant, newly produced T cells mostly accounted for T-cell counts and diversity.

The TCR comes from a girl younger than two with combined immunodeficiency, due to receive a stem cell transplant. The specimen was PBMCs, collected before TCRalphabeta/CD19-depleted stem cell transplant. The V gene is TRBV7-9, the J gene TRBJ1-1, with no clear D. Here the CDR3 DNA reads TGTGCCAGCAGCTTAGGTTACGGGAACACTGAAGCTTTCTTT. Protein: CASSLGYGNTEAFF.